The TCR beta chain described here comes from a study of CD4 T cells in relation to SARS-CoV-2 and coronaviruses. CD4+ T cells from unexposed donors were obtained before the COVID-19 pandemic (2011-2018). Isolation of CD4+ T cells took place after about 10 days in culture. Cells permitting, SARS-CoV-2 S/N and four cold-coronavirus spikes were tested on unexposed-donor CD4+ T cells. With 3 bases removed from V and 9 bases from J, the gap between germline ends came to 22 bases. Germline V gene sequence: CDR1 SGDLS, CDR2 YYNGEE. This CDR3 comprises 16 residues. Note on this clone: What it binds is not known.

Method: immunoSEQ multiplex PCR; TCRdb's copy keeps in-frame clones and lacks some. Among about 24,000 clones listed, around 76% were seen once. This rearrangement joins TRBV9 to TRBJ1-5; D is possibly TRBD1 (5 bases). Sequencing input: CD4+ T cells from PBMCs, cultured in vitro. The clonotype comes from a human donor in good health. CDR3 amino acids: CASSAGLAGGQGPQHF. In DNA, the CDR3 is TGTGCCAGCAGCGCCGGACTAGCCGGGGGTCAAGGGCCCCAGCATTTT.